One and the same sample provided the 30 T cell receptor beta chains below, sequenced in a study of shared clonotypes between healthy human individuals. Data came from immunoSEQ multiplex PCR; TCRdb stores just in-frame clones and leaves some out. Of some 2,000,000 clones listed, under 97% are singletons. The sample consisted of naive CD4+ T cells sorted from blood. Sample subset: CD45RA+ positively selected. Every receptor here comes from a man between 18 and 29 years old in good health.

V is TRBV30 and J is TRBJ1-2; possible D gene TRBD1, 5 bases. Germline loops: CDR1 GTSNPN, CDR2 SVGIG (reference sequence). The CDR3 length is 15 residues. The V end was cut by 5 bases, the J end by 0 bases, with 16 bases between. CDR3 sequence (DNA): TGTGCCTGGGGATTTTGGGGCGGCTCTAACTATGGCTACACCTTC. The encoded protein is CAWGFWGGSNYGYTF.

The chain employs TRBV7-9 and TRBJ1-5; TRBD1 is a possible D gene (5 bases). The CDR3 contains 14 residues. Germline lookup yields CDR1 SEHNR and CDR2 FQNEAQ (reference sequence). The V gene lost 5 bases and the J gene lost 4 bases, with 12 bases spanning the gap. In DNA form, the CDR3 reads TGTGCCAGCAGCCGGATGGCAGGGAATCAGCCCCAGCATTTT. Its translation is CASSRMAGNQPQHF.

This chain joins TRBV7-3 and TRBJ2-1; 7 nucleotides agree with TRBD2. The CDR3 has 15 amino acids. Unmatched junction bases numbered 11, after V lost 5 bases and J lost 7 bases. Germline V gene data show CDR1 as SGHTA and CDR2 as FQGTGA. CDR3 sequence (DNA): TGTGCCAGCAGCCCCCTTGGCGGGGGTCTAAATGAGCAGTTCTTC. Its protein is CASSPLGGGLNEQFF.

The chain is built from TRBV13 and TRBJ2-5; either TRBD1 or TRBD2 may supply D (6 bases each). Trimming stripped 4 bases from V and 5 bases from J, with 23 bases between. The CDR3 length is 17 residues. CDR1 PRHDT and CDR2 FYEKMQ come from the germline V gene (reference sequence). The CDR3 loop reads CASSSTNGGIFLETQYF. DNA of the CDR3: TGTGCCAGCAGCTCAACCAACGGGGGCATTTTCCTGGAGACCCAGTACTTC.

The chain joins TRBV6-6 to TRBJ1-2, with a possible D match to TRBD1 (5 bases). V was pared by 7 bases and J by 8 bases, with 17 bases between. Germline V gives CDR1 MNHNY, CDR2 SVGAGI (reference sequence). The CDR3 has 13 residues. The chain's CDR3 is CASTEDPGAGYTF. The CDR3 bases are TGTGCCAGCACCGAAGACCCCGGGGCCGGCTACACCTTC.

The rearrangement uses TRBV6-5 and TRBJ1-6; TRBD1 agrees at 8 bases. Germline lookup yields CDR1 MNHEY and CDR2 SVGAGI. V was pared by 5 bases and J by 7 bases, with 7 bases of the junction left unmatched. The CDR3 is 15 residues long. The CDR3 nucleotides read TGTGCCAGCAGTCCATACAGGGGGGTAAATTCACCCCTCCACTTT. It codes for CASSPYRGVNSPLHF.

The CDR3 reads CASRSPARNEQFF. DNA for the CDR3: TGTGCCAGCAGGAGTCCCGCGCGAAATGAGCAGTTCTTC. This sequence joins TRBV28 and TRBJ2-1; D is undetermined. CDR1 and CDR2 from the germline V gene are MDHEN and SYDVKM. The CDR3 is 13 amino acids. V gave up 6 bases and J gave up 7 bases, with 13 bases separating them.

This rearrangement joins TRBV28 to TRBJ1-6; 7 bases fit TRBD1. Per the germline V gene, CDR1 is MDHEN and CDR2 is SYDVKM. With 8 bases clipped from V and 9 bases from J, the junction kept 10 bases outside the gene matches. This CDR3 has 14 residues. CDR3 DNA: TGTGCCAGCTTACCGAGACAGGGAAGTTCACCCCTCCACTTT. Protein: CASLPRQGSSPLHF.

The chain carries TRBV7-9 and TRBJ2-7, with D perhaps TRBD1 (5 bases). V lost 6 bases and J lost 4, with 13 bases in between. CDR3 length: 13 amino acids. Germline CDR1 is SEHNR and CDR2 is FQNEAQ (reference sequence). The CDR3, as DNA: TGTGCCAGCAGTACAAACCAGGGATACGAGCAGTACTTC. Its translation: CASSTNQGYEQYF.

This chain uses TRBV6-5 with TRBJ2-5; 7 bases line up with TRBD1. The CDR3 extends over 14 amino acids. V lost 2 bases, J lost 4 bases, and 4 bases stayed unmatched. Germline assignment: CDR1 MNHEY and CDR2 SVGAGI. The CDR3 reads CASSYTAGGETQYF. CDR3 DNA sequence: TGTGCCAGCAGTTACACTGCAGGGGGAGAGACCCAGTACTTC.

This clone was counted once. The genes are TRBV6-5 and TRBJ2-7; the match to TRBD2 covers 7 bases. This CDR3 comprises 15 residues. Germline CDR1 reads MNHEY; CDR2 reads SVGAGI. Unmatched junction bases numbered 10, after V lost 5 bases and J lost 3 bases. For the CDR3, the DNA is TGTGCCAGCAGTCGGGGAGGGGACTACCTCTACGAGCAGTACTTC. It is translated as CASSRGGDYLYEQYF.

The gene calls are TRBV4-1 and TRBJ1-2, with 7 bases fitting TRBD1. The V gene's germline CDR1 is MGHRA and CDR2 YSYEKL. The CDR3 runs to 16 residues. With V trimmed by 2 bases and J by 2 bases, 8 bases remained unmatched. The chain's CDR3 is CASSQTPLTGNYGYTF. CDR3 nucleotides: TGCGCCAGCAGCCAAACCCCTTTGACAGGGAACTATGGCTACACCTTC.

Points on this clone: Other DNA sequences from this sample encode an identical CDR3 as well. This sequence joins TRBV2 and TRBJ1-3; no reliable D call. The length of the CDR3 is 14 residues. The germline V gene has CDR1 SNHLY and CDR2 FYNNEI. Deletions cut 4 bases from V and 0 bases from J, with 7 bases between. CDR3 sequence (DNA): TGTGCCAGCAGTGTTGGGAGCTCTGGAAACACCATATATTTT. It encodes CASSVGSSGNTIYF.

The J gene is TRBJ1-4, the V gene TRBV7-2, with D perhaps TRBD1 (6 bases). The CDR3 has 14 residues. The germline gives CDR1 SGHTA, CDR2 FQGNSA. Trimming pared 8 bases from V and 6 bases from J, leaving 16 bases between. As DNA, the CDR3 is TGTGCCAGCTCAGCGGGGGGCAAGGATGAAAAACTGTTTTTT. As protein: CASSAGGKDEKLFF.

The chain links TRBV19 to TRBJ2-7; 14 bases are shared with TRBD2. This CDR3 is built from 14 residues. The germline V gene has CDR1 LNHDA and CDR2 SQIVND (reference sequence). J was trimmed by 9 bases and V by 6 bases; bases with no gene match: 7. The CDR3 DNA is TGTGCCAGTAGCAAAGGGACTAGCGGGAGTACGCAGTACTTC. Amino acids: CASSKGTSGSTQYF.

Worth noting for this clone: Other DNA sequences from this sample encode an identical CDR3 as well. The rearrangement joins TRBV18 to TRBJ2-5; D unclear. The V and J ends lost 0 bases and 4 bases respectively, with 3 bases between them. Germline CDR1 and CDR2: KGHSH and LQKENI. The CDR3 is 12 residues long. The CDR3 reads CASSPPVETQYF. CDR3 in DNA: TGTGCCAGCTCACCACCGGTAGAGACCCAGTACTTC.

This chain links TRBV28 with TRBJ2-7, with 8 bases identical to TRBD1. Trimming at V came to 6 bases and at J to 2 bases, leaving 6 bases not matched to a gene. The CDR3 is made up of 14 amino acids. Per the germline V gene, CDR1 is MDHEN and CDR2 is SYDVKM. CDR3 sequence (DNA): TGTGCCAGCAGACCCGGACAGGGAGCCTACGAGCAGTACTTC. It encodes CASRPGQGAYEQYF.

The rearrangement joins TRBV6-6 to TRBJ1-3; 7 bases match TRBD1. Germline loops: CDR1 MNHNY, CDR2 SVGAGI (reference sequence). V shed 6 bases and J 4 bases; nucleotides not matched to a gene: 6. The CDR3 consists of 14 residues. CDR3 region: CASRGQLGGNTIYF. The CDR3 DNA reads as TGTGCCAGCAGGGGACAGTTGGGAGGAAACACCATATATTTT.

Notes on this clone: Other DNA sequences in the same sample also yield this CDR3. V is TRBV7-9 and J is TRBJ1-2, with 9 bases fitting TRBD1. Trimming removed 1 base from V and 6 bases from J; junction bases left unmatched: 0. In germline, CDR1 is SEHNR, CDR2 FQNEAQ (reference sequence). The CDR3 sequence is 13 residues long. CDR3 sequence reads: CASSLGQGDGYTF. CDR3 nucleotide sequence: TGTGCCAGCAGCTTAGGACAGGGGGATGGCTACACCTTC.

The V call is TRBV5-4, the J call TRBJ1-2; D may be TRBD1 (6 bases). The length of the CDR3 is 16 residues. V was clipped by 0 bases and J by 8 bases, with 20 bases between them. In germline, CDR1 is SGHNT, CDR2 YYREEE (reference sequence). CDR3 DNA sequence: TGTGCCAGCAGCTTGGTTTTGACAGGCCGATTTGTCGGCTACACCTTC. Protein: CASSLVLTGRFVGYTF.

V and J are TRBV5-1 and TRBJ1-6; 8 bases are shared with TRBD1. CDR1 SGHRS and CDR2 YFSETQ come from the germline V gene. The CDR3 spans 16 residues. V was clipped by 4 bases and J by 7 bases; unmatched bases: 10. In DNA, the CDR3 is TGCGCCAGCAGCAGTTTCGACAGGGGAGGCAATTCACCCCTCCACTTT. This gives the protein CASSSFDRGGNSPLHF. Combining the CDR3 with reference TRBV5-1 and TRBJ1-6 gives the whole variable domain KAGVTQTPRYLIKTRGQQVTLSCSPISGHRSVSWYQQTPGQGLQFLFEYFSETQRNKGNFPGRFSGRQFSNSRSEMNVSTLELGDSALYLCASSSFDRGGNSPLHFGNGTRLTVT.

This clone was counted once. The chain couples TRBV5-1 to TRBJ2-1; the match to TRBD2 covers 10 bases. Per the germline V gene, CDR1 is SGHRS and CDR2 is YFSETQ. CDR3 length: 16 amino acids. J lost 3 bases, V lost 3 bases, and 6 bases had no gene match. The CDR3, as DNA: TGCGCCAGCAGCTCCTCGACTAGCGGGTTCTACAATGAGCAGTTCTTC. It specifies CASSSSTSGFYNEQFF.

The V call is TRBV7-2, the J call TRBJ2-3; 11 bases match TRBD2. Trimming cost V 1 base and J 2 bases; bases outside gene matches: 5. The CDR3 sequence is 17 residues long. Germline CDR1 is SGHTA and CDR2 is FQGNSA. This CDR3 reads CASSLDMTSGVTDTQYF. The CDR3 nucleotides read TGTGCCAGCAGCTTAGATATGACTAGCGGGGTCACAGATACGCAGTATTTT.

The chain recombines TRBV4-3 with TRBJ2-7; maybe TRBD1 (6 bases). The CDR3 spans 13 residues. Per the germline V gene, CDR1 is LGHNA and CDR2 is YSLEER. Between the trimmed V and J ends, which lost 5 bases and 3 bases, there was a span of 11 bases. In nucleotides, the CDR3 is TGCGCCAGCAGCTTTGGCAGGGGCTACGAGCAGTACTTC. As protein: CASSFGRGYEQYF.

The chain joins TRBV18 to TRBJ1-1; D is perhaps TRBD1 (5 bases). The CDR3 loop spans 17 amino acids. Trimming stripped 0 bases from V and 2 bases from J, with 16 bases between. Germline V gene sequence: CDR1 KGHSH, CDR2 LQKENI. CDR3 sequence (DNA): TGTGCCAGCTCACCACCATGGTGGGGCTCTACAAACACTGAAGCTTTCTTT. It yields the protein CASSPPWWGSTNTEAFF.

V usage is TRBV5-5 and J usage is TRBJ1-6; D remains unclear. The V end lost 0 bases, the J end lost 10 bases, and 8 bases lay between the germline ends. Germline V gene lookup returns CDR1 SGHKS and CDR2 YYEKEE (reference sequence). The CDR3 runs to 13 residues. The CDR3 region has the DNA TGTGCCAGCAGCTTGGCCCCAGGATCACCCCTCCACTTT. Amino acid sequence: CASSLAPGSPLHF.

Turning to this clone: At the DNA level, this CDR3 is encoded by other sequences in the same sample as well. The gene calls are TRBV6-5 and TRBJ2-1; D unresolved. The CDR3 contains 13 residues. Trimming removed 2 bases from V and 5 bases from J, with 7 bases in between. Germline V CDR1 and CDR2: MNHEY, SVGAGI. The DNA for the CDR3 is TGTGCCAGCAGTTACCCATGGGACAATGAGCAGTTCTTC. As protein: CASSYPWDNEQFF.

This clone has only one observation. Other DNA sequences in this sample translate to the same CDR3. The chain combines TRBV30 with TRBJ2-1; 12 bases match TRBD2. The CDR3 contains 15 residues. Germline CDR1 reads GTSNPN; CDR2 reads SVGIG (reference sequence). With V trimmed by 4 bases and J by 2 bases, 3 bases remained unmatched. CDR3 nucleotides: TGTGCCTGGACCCGACTAGCGGGGGCCTACAATGAGCAGTTCTTC. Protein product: CAWTRLAGAYNEQFF.

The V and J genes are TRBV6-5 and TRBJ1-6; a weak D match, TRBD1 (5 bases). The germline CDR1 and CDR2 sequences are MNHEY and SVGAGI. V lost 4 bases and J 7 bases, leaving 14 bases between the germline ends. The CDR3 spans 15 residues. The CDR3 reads CASSLSGDSNSPLHF. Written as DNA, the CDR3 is TGTGCCAGCAGTTTATCCGGAGACAGCAATTCACCCCTCCACTTT.

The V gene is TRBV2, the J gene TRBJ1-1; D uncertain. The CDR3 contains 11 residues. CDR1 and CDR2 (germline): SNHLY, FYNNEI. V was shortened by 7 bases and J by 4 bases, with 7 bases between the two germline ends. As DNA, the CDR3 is TGTGCCAGCAAGATCTTCACTGAAGCTTTCTTT. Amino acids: CASKIFTEAFF.